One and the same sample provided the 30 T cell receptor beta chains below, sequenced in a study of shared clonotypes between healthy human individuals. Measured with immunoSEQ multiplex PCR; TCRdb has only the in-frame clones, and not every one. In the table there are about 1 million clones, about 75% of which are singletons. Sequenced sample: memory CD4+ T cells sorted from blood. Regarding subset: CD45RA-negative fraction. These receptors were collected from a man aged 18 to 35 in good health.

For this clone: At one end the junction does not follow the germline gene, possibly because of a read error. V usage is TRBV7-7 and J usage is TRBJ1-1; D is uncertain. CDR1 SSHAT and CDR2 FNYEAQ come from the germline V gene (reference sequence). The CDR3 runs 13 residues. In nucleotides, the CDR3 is TGTGCTAGCAGCTTAGAGTCGGGGACTGAAGCTTTCTTT. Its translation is CASSLESGTEAFF.

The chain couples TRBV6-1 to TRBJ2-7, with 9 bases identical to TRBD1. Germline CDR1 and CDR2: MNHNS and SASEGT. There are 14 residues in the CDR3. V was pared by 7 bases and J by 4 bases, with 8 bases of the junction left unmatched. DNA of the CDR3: TGTGCCAGCACCTTAACAGGGGGCGATTACGAGCAGTACTTC. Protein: CASTLTGGDYEQYF.

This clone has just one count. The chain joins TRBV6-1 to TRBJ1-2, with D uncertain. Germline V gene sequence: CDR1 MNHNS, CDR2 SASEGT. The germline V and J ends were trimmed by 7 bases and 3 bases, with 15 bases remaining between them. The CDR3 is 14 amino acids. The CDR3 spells CASNDPRVYYGYTF. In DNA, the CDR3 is TGTGCCAGCAACGACCCCCGGGTATACTATGGCTACACCTTC.

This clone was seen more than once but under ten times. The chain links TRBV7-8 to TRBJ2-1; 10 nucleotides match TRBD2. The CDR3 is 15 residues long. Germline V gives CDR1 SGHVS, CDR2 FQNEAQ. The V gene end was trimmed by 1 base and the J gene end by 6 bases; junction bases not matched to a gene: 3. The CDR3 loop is CASSLGLAGPNEQFF. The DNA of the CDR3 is TGTGCCAGCAGCTTAGGACTAGCGGGCCCCAATGAGCAGTTCTTC. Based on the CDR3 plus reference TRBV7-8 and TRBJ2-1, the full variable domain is GAGVSQSPRYKVAKRGQDVALRCDPISGHVSLFWYQQALGQGPEFLTYFQNEAQLDKSGLPSDRFFAERPEGSVSTLKIQRTQQEDSAVYLCASSLGLAGPNEQFFGPGTRLTVL.

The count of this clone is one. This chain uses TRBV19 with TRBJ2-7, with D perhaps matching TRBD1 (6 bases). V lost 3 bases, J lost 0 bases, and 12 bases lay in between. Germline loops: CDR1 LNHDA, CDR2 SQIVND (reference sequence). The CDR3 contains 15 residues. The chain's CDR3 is CASSILQGSSYEQYF. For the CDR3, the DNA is TGTGCCAGTAGTATCTTACAGGGCAGCTCCTACGAGCAGTACTTC. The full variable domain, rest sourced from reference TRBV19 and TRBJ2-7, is DGGITQSPKYLFRKEGQNVTLSCEQNLNHDAMYWYRQDPGQGLRLIYYSQIVNDFQKGDIAEGYSVSREKKESFPLTVTSAQKNPTAFYLCASSILQGSSYEQYFGPGTRLTVT.

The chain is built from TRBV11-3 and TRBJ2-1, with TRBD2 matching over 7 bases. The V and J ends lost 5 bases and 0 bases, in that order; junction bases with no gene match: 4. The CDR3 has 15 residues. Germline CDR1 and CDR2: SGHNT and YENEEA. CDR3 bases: TGTGCCAGCAGCCGCGGGGGAACCTCCTACAATGAGCAGTTCTTC. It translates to CASSRGGTSYNEQFF.

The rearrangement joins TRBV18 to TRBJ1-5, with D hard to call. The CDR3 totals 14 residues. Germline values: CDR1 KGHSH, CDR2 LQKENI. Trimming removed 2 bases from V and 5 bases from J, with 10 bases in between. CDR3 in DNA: TGTGCCAGCTCACCAGTGGGGTCTCATCAGCCCCAGCATTTT. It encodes CASSPVGSHQPQHF.

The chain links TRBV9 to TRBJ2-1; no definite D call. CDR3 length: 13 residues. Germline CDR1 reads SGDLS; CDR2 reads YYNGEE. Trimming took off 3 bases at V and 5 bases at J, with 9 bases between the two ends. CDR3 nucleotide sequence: TGTGCCAGCAGCGGGCCAGGCGACAATGAGCAGTTCTTC. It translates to CASSGPGDNEQFF.

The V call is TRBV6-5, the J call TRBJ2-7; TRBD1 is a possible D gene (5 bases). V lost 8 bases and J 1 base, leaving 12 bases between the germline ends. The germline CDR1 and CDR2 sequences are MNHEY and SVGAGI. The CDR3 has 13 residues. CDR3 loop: CASLRRDSYEQYF. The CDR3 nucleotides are TGTGCCAGCCTCCGCAGGGATTCCTACGAGCAGTACTTC.

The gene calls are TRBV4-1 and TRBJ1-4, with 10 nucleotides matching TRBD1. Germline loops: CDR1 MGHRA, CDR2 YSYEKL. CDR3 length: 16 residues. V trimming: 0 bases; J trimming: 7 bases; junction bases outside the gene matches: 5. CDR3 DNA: TGCGCCAGCAGCCAAGAGGGACAGGGGCGCCCTGAAAAACTGTTTTTT. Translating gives CASSQEGQGRPEKLFF.

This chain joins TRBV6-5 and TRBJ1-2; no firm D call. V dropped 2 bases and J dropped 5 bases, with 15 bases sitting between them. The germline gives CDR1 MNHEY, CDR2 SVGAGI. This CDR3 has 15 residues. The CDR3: CASSYGGQPGYGYTF. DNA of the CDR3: TGTGCCAGCAGTTACGGTGGCCAGCCGGGGTATGGCTACACCTTC.

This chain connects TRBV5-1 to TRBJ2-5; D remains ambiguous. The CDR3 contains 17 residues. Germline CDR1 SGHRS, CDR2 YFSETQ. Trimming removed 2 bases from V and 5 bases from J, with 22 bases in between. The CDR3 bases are TGCGCCAGCAGCTTAACCGGGCCGAGCCATAAAGGGGAGACCCAGTACTTC. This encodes CASSLTGPSHKGETQYF.

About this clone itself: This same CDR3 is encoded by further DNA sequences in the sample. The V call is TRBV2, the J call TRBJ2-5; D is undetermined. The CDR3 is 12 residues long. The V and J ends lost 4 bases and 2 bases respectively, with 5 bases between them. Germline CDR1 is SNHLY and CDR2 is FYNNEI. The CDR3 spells CASSALQETQYF. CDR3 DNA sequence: TGTGCCAGCAGTGCCTTACAAGAGACCCAGTACTTC.

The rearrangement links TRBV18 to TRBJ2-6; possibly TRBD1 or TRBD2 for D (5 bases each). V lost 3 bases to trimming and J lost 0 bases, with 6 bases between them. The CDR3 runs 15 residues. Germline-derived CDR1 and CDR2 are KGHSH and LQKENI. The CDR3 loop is CASSPRGSGANVLTF. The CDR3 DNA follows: TGTGCCAGCTCACCGAGGGGCTCTGGGGCCAACGTCCTGACTTTC.

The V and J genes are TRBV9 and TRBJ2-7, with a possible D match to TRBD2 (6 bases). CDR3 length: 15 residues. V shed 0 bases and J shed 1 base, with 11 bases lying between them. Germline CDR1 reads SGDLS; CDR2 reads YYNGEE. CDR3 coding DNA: TGTGCCAGCAGCGTAGCGGAGGGATCGTCCTACGAGCAGTACTTC. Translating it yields CASSVAEGSSYEQYF.

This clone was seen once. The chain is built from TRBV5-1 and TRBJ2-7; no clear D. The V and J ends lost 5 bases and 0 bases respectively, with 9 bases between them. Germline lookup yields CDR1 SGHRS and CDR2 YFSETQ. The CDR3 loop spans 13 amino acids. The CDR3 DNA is TGCGCCAGCAGGACACCGAGCTCCTACGAGCAGTACTTC. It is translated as CASRTPSSYEQYF.

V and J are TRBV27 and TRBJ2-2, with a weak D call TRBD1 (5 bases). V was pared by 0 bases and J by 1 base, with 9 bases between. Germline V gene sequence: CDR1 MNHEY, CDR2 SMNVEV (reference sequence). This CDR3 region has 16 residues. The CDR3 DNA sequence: TGTGCCAGCAGTTTATCGTCCAGGGTGAACACCGGGGAGCTGTTTTTT. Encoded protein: CASSLSSRVNTGELFF.

The DNA of the CDR3 is TGTGCCAGCAGTGAAAAGGGACAGGGGGCGGACGGCTACACCTTC. This gives the protein CASSEKGQGADGYTF. V and J are TRBV6-1 and TRBJ1-2, with 12 bases lining up with TRBD1. This CDR3 comprises 15 residues. J gave up 8 bases and V 2 bases, and 6 bases lay outside the gene matches. Germline CDR1 MNHNS, CDR2 SASEGT.

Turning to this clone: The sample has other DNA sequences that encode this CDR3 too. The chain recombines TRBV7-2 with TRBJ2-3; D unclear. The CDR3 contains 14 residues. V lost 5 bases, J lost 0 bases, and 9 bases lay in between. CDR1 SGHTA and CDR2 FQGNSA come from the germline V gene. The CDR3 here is CASSPRLSTDTQYF. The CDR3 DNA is TGTGCCAGCAGCCCCCGCCTCAGCACAGATACGCAGTATTTT.

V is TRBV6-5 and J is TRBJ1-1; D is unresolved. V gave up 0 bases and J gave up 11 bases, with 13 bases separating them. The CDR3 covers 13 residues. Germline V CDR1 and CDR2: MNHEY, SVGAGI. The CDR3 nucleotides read TGTGCCAGCAGTTACTCGAGCAAGACGTCGGCTTTCTTT. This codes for CASSYSSKTSAFF.

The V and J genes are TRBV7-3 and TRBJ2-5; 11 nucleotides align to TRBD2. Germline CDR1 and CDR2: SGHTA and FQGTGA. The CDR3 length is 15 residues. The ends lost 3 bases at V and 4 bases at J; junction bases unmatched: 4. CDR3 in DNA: TGTGCCAGCAGCTTTAGCGGGGGGGCAGGAGAGACCCAGTACTTC. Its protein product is CASSFSGGAGETQYF.

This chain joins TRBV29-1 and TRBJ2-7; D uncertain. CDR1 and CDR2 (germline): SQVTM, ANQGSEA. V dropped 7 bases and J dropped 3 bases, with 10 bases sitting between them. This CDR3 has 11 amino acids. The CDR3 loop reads CSAIGFYEQYF. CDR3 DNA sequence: TGCAGCGCAATCGGGTTCTACGAGCAGTACTTC.

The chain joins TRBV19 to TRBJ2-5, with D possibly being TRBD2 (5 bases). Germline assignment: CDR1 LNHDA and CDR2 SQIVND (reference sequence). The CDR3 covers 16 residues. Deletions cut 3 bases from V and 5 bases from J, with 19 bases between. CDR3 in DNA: TGTGCCAGTAGTATGGGCCCCCTTGGACTTCAGGAGACCCAGTACTTC. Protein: CASSMGPLGLQETQYF.

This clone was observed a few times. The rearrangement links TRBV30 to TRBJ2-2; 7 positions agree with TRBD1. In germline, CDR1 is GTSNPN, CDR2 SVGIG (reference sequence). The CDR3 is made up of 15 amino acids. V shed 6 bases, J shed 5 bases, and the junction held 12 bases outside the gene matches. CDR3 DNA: TGTGCCTGTCAGCGCTTGACAGGGACGACCGGGGAGCTGTTTTTT. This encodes CACQRLTGTTGELFF.

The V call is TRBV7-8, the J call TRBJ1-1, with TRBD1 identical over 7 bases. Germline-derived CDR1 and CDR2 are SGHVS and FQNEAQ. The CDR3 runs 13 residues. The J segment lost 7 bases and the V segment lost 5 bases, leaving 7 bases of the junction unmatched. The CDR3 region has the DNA TGTGCCAGCAGCCTCAGGGGGGCCAGTGAAGCTTTCTTT. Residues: CASSLRGASEAFF.

The CDR3 coding sequence is TGTGCCAGCGTCCGGGACAGTAACTATGGCTACACCTTC. It encodes CASVRDSNYGYTF. The rearrangement uses TRBV2 and TRBJ1-2, with 7 bases identical to TRBD1. The V segment lost 8 bases and the J segment 1 base; nucleotides outside the gene matches: 4. Germline V lookup: CDR1 SNHLY, CDR2 FYNNEI. The CDR3 is 13 residues long.

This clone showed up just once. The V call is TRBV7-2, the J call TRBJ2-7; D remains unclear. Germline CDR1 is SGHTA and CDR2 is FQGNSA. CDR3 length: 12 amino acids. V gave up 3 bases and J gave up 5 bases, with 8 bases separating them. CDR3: CASSFDGHEQYF. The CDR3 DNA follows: TGTGCCAGCAGCTTTGACGGACACGAGCAGTACTTC.

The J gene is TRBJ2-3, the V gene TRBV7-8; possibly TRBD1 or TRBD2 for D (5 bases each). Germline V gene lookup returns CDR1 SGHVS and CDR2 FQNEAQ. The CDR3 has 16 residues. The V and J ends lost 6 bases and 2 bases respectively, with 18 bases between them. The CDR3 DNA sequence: TGTGCCAGCAGTCCTCAGGGAGCCAAAAACACAGATACGCAGTATTTT. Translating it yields CASSPQGAKNTDTQYF.

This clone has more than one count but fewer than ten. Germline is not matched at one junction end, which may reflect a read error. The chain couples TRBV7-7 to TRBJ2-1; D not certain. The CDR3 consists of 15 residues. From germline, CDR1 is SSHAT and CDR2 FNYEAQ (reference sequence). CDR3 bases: TGTGCTAGCAGCCCCCTTCGGAATACCTACAATGAGCAGTTCTTC. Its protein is CASSPLRNTYNEQFF.

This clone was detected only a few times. This CDR3 is CASSDGLLAGGLGDTQYF. The DNA of the CDR3 is TGTGCCAGCAGCGACGGACTACTAGCGGGAGGGCTAGGAGATACGCAGTATTTT. V usage is TRBV9 and J usage is TRBJ2-3; 13 nucleotides line up with TRBD2. The CDR3 runs to 18 residues. Trimming removed 3 bases from V and 5 bases from J; junction bases left unmatched: 12. Looked up from germline, CDR1 is SGDLS and CDR2 is YYNGEE.